Below, 8 T cell receptor beta chains from the same sample are listed, as sequenced in a study of graft-versus-host responses after intestinal transplantation. TCRdb keeps only in-frame clones here, not all; method: immunoSEQ multiplex PCR. The sample includes 70,000 to 95,000 clones, roughly nine tenths of them seen just once. No antigen has been identified for these receptors. The sample here was unstimulated CD4+ T cells sorted from spleen or lymph node cells, taken before intestinal transplant. The receptors stem from a human donor who received an intestinal transplant.

This rearrangement joins TRBV5-4 to TRBJ1-6; the match to TRBD1 covers 7 bases. There are 14 residues in the CDR3. Germline loops: CDR1 SGHNT, CDR2 YYREEE (reference sequence). J lost 7 bases, V lost 3 bases, and 4 bases had no gene match. The CDR3 DNA reads TGTGCCAGCAGCTCGGGACAGCAGAATTCACCCCTCCACTTT. Translation: CASSSGQQNSPLHF.

The chain carries TRBV27 and TRBJ1-1, with D tentatively TRBD1 (5 bases). Trimming took 2 bases from V and 4 from J, leaving 17 bases between them. The CDR3 runs 16 residues. Germline loops: CDR1 MNHEY, CDR2 SMNVEV (reference sequence). CDR3 sequence: CASSLGGGSGGTEAFF. The DNA for the CDR3 is TGTGCCAGCAGTTTAGGGGGGGGGAGCGGGGGCACTGAAGCTTTCTTT.

The gene calls are TRBV5-1 and TRBJ2-7, with TRBD1 identical over 9 bases. The CDR3 consists of 15 residues. The V segment lost 0 bases and the J segment 4 bases; nucleotides outside the gene matches: 5. CDR1 SGHRS and CDR2 YFSETQ come from the germline V gene. The CDR3 coding sequence is TGCGCCAGCAGCTTGGTGGGACAGGGCCCTTACGAGCAGTACTTC. It specifies CASSLVGQGPYEQYF.

The chain joins TRBV12-5 to TRBJ1-1, with D possibly TRBD1 on 5 matching bases. The CDR3 is 15 amino acids. The germline V and J ends were trimmed by 3 bases and 0 bases, with 11 bases remaining between them. The germline gives CDR1 LGHNT, CDR2 FRNRAP. The CDR3 reads CASGFRVRMNTEAFF. The CDR3 DNA is TGTGCTAGTGGTTTCAGGGTGAGGATGAACACTGAAGCTTTCTTT.

Concerning this clone: Its ends do not fully match the called genes, so a read error is possible. This chain connects TRBV5-5 to TRBJ1-1; 9 nucleotides line up with TRBD1. Germline CDR1 SGHKS, CDR2 YYEKEE (reference sequence). The CDR3 loop spans 12 amino acids. The CDR3 spells CASSLVPGQGVF. CDR3 DNA: TGTGCCAGCAGCTTGGTCCCGGGACAGGGAGTCTTT.

This chain joins TRBV29-1 and TRBJ2-7; 9 bases match TRBD1. J gave up 2 bases and V 5 bases, and 4 bases lay outside the gene matches. The V gene's germline CDR1 is SQVTM and CDR2 ANQGSEA. This CDR3 spans 13 amino acids. The CDR3 region is CSVRGQGAYEQYF. The CDR3, as DNA: TGCAGCGTTCGGGGACAGGGCGCCTACGAGCAGTACTTC.

This clone was observed once. The genes are TRBV7-8 and TRBJ1-4, with D tentatively TRBD1 (6 bases). CDR3 length equals 16 residues. Trimming shortened V by 5 bases and J by 4 bases, and 17 bases separated the two germline ends. Germline V gene data show CDR1 as SGHVS and CDR2 as FQNEAQ. CDR3: CASSPDRTANNEKLFF. CDR3 nucleotides: TGTGCCAGCAGCCCAGACCGGACAGCCAATAATGAAAAACTGTTTTTT.

V is TRBV4-1 and J is TRBJ2-1; 7 bases align to TRBD1. The germline gives CDR1 MGHRA, CDR2 YSYEKL. The CDR3 extends over 14 amino acids. V lost 1 base to trimming and J lost 9 bases; unmatched junction nucleotides: 6. CDR3 amino acids: CASSQAPSGGEQFF. The CDR3 DNA reads TGCGCCAGCAGCCAAGCCCCCTCAGGGGGTGAGCAGTTCTTC.